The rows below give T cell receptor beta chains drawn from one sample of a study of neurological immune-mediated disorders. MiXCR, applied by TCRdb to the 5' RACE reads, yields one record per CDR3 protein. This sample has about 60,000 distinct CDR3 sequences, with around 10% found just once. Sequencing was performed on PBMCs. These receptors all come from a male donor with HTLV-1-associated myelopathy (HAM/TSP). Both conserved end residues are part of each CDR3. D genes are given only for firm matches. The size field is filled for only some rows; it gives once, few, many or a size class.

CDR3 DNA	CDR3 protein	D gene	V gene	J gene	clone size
TGCGCCAGCAGCCCCCAAGGACAGGGGGCGGAGGGCTACACCTTC	CASSPQGQGAEGYTF	TRBD1	TRBV4-3	TRBJ1-2	many
TGTGCCAGCGGCGAGCTGGGGTTTTATGGCTACACCTTC	CASGELGFYGYTF	-	TRBV5-5	TRBJ1-2	many
TGTGCCAGCAGTTACTCGCAGGGGAGCTCTGGAAACACCATATATTTT	CASSYSQGSSGNTIYF	-	TRBV6-5	TRBJ1-3	many
TGCAGTGCTAGAGATTATGGGGGCTATGGCTACACCTTC	CSARDYGGYGYTF	-	TRBV20-1	TRBJ1-2	many
TGTGCCAGCAGCGTAGCGGGACAGGTGGGAGTCCTCGGGTACGAGCAGTACTTC	CASSVAGQVGVLGYEQYF	TRBD1	TRBV9	TRBJ2-7	many
TGTGCCAGCAGTCCCCAGGGAGGGGTTTTGGATTCACCCCTCCACTTT	CASSPQGGVLDSPLHF	-	TRBV12-3/TRBV12-4	TRBJ1-6	many
TGTGCCAGCAGCTGGGGGACGGCGAACACTGAAGCTTTCTTT	CASSWGTANTEAFF	-	TRBV7-9	TRBJ1-1	many
TGCAGTGCTGCGGACAGCTACGAGCAGTACTTC	CSAADSYEQYF	-	TRBV20-1	TRBJ2-7	few
TGTGCCATCAGTGCAGGGATGGCAACTAATGAAAAACTGTTTTTT	CAISAGMATNEKLFF	-	TRBV10-3	TRBJ1-4	many
TGTGCCAGCAGCACTCCCGGACTAGCGGGGGGAGGGGATGAGCAGTTCTTC	CASSTPGLAGGGDEQFF	-	TRBV21-1	TRBJ2-1	many
TGTGCCAGCAGTTACTCAATCTGGAACTATGGCTACACCTTC	CASSYSIWNYGYTF	-	TRBV6-2/TRBV6-3	TRBJ1-2	many
TGCGCCAGCAGCCCCGGGACAGCCTACGAGCAGTACTTC	CASSPGTAYEQYF	TRBD1	TRBV5-1	TRBJ2-7	many
TGCGCCAGCAGCTTGGTGGCAGGGATTATGAACACTGAAGCTTTCTTT	CASSLVAGIMNTEAFF	-	TRBV5-1	TRBJ1-1	many
TGCGCCAGCAGCTTGGTTGGGCAGAACACTGAAGCTTTCTTT	CASSLVGQNTEAFF	-	TRBV5-1	TRBJ1-1	many
TGCAGTGCTATCCCCGGTGGGGGAATTAATGAAAAACTGTTTTTT	CSAIPGGGINEKLFF	-	TRBV20-1	TRBJ1-4	many
TGCAGTGCTAGCCTGGTTGCTAGCACAGATACGCAGTATTTT	CSASLVASTDTQYF	-	TRBV20-1	TRBJ2-3	many
TGTGCCAGCAGCCAACTGGTGGGAGATACGCAGTATTTT	CASSQLVGDTQYF	-	TRBV14	TRBJ2-3	many
TGTGCCAGCAGTGAACCCCGACTAGTCCCGGATACGCAGTATTTT	CASSEPRLVPDTQYF	-	TRBV6-1	TRBJ2-3	-
TGTGCCAGCAGCCCGCGGGATCAGGGGGGTCAGCCCCAGCATTTT	CASSPRDQGGQPQHF	TRBD1	TRBV7-2	TRBJ1-5	-
TGTGCCAGCAGTAAGGGGGCCAGTCAGCCCCAGCATTTT	CASSKGASQPQHF	TRBD1	TRBV6-2/TRBV6-3	TRBJ1-5	many
TGCGCCAGCAGCTTCCTGGCAGGCGTCGACAATGAGCAGTTCTTC	CASSFLAGVDNEQFF	-	TRBV5-1	TRBJ2-1	many
TGCAGTGTAGCGGGGGGACCTAGCACAGATACGCAGTATTTT	CSVAGGPSTDTQYF	TRBD2	TRBV20-1	TRBJ2-3	medium-sized
TGCGCCAGCAGAGATAACACGGGGGTTTTCTACAATGAGCAGTTCTTC	CASRDNTGVFYNEQFF	-	TRBV5-1	TRBJ2-1	many
TGTGCCAGCCATCTAGCGGGCACAGATACGCAGTATTTT	CASHLAGTDTQYF	TRBD2	TRBV27	TRBJ2-3	-
TGTGCCAGCAGTTTTATACGGGGCTATGGCTACACCTTC	CASSFIRGYGYTF	-	TRBV12-3/TRBV12-4	TRBJ1-2	many
TGCGCCAGCAGCTTGGCCGGTAGTCAGGGGGCATACGAGCAGTACTTC	CASSLAGSQGAYEQYF	TRBD1	TRBV5-1	TRBJ2-7	many
TGTGCCATCAGTGAGTTGAAGGCTCTGAGTACGACAGGGAATAGGAGTGGCTACACCTTC	CAISELKALSTTGNRSGYTF	TRBD1	TRBV10-3	TRBJ1-2	many
TGTGCCAGCAGCCAAGAGCAGCTGGGGACTGGCTACACCTTC	CASSQEQLGTGYTF	-	TRBV4-2	TRBJ1-2	-
TGTGCCAGCTCACCAACAGAGGGTTGGACAGGGCTGTTGCCCCAGCATTTT	CASSPTEGWTGLLPQHF	TRBD1	TRBV18	TRBJ1-5	many